Listed below are T cell receptor beta chains from one sample, sequenced in a study of neoadjuvant anti-PD-1 for oral cavity cancer. Assay: immunoSEQ multiplex PCR; the TCRdb copy retains only in-frame clones and omits some. In the table there are fewer than 20,000 clones, around three fifths of which are singletons. The starting material was PBMCs, obtained before nivolumab (anti-PD-1) treatment. These receptors were taken from a person aged 35-79 years with oral cavity squamous cell carcinoma. The CDR3 runs from the conserved cysteine through the conserved F or W. Each record gives: clone size, D gene, V gene, J gene, CDR3 DNA, CDR3 protein. The D gene is left open where the match is weak. Clone size appears in some rows only: once, few, many, or a class for an expanded clone.

few	NA	TRBV5-5	TRBJ1-4	TGTGCCAGCAGCTTCGGGCTCGGGGCGGCAACTAATGAAAAACTGTTTTTT	CASSFGLGAATNEKLFF
few	TRBD2	TRBV5-1	TRBJ2-7	TGCGCCAGCAGCTTAGCAGGACTAGCGGGAGGGCCTTCCTACGAGCAGTACTTC	CASSLAGLAGGPSYEQYF
NA	NA	TRBV6-5	TRBJ1-1	TGTGCCAGCAAGGAACGTAGCACTGAAGCTTTCTTT	CASKERSTEAFF
NA	NA	TRBV4-1	TRBJ1-5	TGCGCCAGCAGCCAATCCCCGCAGGGAAATAGCAATCAGCCCCAGCATTTT	CASSQSPQGNSNQPQHF
few	NA	TRBV9	TRBJ2-7	TGTGCCAGCAGCTCATGGACTGCTCCCTACGAGCAGTACTTC	CASSSWTAPYEQYF
NA	NA	TRBV6-6	TRBJ2-6	TGTGCCAGCAAGCCCGGAGGGGCCAACGTCCTGACTTTC	CASKPGGANVLTF
NA	NA	TRBV5-1	TRBJ1-1	TGCGCCAGCAGCGCCCAGGACCGGAACACTGAAGCTTTCTTT	CASSAQDRNTEAFF
few	NA	TRBV5-6	TRBJ1-5	TGTGCCAGCAGCTTTCGGGGGGCTGAACAGCCCCAGCATTTT	CASSFRGAEQPQHF
NA	NA	TRBV10-1	TRBJ1-3	TGCGCCAGCAGTGAGTCGGCAGGGCCTGGAAACACCATATATTTT	CASSESAGPGNTIYF
NA	TRBD2	TRBV9	TRBJ2-1	TGTGCCAGCAGCGTAGCTAGCGGGAGAAGTCAAGAGCAGTTCTTC	CASSVASGRSQEQFF
NA	NA	TRBV6-5	TRBJ2-7	TGTGCCAGCAGTCCCGACAGCCTCGAGCAGTACTTC	CASSPDSLEQYF
NA	NA	TRBV12-1	TRBJ2-1	TGTGCCAGCAGCCCCTTAGGGAGGAGGTCCTACAATGAGCAGTTCTTC	CASSPLGRRSYNEQFF
NA	NA	TRBV29-1	TRBJ1-1	TGCAGCGTTGGAGGGGACACTGAAGCTTTCTTT	CSVGGDTEAFF
NA	NA	TRBV4-2	TRBJ1-2	TGTGCCAGCAGCCAAGGGGCCGGGGGCTACACCTTC	CASSQGAGGYTF
NA	NA	TRBV5-1	TRBJ2-1	TGCGCCAGCAGCTTGGCGCTGTGGGATGAGCAGTTCTTC	CASSLALWDEQFF
NA	NA	TRBV7-9	TRBJ1-4	TGTGCCAGCAGCGGACAGCTAAATGAAAAACTGTTTTTT	CASSGQLNEKLFF
NA	TRBD1	TRBV2	TRBJ1-3	TGTGCCAGCAGTGATCAGGACAGGATGCCCCCTGGAAACACCATATATTTT	CASSDQDRMPPGNTIYF
NA	TRBD1	TRBV7-8	TRBJ2-1	TGTGCCAGCAGCTCAAGGGGGACAGAACGACTTAGCTCCTACAATGAGCAGTTCTTC	CASSSRGTERLSSYNEQFF
NA	TRBD2	TRBV11-1	TRBJ2-1	TGTGCCAGCAGCACAACCGATAGCGGGAGGGCCTCCGAGGAGCAGTTCTTC	CASSTTDSGRASEEQFF
few	TRBD1	TRBV30	TRBJ1-2	TGTGCCTGGGATTCAGGGGGCCGTGGCTACACCTTC	CAWDSGGRGYTF
NA	TRBD2	TRBV5-4	TRBJ2-2	TGTGCCAGCAGCTTTAGCGGGCGGGACACCGGGGAGCTGTTTTTT	CASSFSGRDTGELFF
once	NA	TRBV6-1	TRBJ1-5	TGTGCCAGCAAAGACAGTAGCAATCAGCCCCAGCATTTT	CASKDSSNQPQHF
NA	NA	TRBV5-6	TRBJ2-7	TGTGCCAGCAGCCCGGGACTCTCGTCACGCGAGCAGTACTTC	CASSPGLSSREQYF
NA	TRBD1	TRBV10-3	TRBJ1-1	TGTGCCATCAGCGAACAGGGGTTTGAAGCTTTCTTT	CAISEQGFEAFF
few	NA	TRBV28	TRBJ1-2	TGTGCCAGCAGTCCACCTGTACAGGGCTCTGGCTACACCTTC	CASSPPVQGSGYTF
NA	NA	TRBV5-6	TRBJ2-3	TGTGCCAGCACCGCGGTAGGGGGACCAGATACGCAGTATTTT	CASTAVGGPDTQYF
once	TRBD1	TRBV5-4	TRBJ1-4	TGTGCCAGCAGCTTGGAACGTGGGCAGGGGGGTGAAAAACTGTTTTTT	CASSLERGQGGEKLFF
NA	NA	TRBV29-1	TRBJ2-1	TGCAGCGTTTGCCGGACCGTCTCCTACAATGAGCAGTTCTTC	CSVCRTVSYNEQFF
few	NA	TRBV7-9	TRBJ2-3	TGTGCCAGCAGCAATAGCGGAGGCCCAGGGACGTATACGCAGTATTTT	CASSNSGGPGTYTQYF
few	NA	TRBV18	TRBJ1-2	TGTGCCAGCTCACCGGGGCTTACGGATGGCTACACCTTC	CASSPGLTDGYTF
NA	NA	TRBV2	TRBJ1-1	TGTGCCAGCAATTTCAGGGAAGGGGACACTGAAGCTTTCTTT	CASNFREGDTEAFF
few	NA	TRBV28	TRBJ2-7	TGTGCCAGCAGTTTAGTCAGGGAGACCTACGAGCAGTACTTC	CASSLVRETYEQYF
NA	NA	TRBV2	TRBJ2-1	TGTGCCAGCAACGACCTGAGGGGCGGCCCGTTTAGCGGAGACTACAATGAGCAGTTCTTC	CASNDLRGGPFSGDYNEQFF
NA	NA	TRBV29-1	TRBJ2-3	TGCAGACCCCCAAAAACCGGCTCCGTCGGGACAGATACGCAGTATTTT	CRPPKTGSVGTDTQYF
few	TRBD1	TRBV7-2	TRBJ1-2	TGTGCCAGCAGCCCCGGACAGGGGGTGACCTATGGCTACACCTTC	CASSPGQGVTYGYTF
NA	NA	TRBV2	TRBJ1-4	TGTGCCAGCAGTGAAGCCTTTCCGGGGGATAGGGAAAAACTGTTTTTT	CASSEAFPGDREKLFF
NA	TRBD2	TRBV4-2	TRBJ2-1	TGTGCCAGCAGCCAAGGGAGCCTAGCGGGAGCGGGTGAGCAGTTCTTC	CASSQGSLAGAGEQFF
NA	TRBD2	TRBV5-1	TRBJ2-1	TGCGCCAGCAGCTTGGCCCCAGCTAGCGGAAATTACAATGAGCAGTTCTTC	CASSLAPASGNYNEQFF
few	NA	TRBV6-5	TRBJ1-2	TGTGCCAGCAGCCGCGAGGACAACTATGGCTACACCTTC	CASSREDNYGYTF
NA	NA	TRBV28	TRBJ1-5	TGTGCCAGCAGTTTCTCCGGTCCCACCTGGGGTTATAGCAATCAGCCCCAGCATTTT	CASSFSGPTWGYSNQPQHF